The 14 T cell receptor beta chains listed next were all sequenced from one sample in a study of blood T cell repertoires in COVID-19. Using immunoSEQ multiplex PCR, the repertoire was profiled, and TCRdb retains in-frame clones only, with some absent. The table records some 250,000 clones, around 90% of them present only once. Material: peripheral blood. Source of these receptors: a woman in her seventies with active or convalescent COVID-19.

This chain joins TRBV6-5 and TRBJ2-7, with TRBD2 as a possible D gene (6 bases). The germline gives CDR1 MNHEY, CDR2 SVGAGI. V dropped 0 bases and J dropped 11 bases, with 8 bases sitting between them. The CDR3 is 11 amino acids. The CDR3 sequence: CASSYSGREYF. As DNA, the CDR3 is TGTGCCAGCAGTTACTCCGGGAGAGAGTACTTC.

The CDR3 DNA is TGTGCCAGCAGCCATCGAACTGAACGCGCAGATACGCAGTATTTT. Protein product: CASSHRTERADTQYF. V is TRBV7-2 and J is TRBJ2-3; D unclear. The CDR3 is 15 residues long. The germline V and J ends were trimmed by 5 bases and 4 bases, with 16 bases remaining between them. Germline V CDR1 and CDR2: SGHTA, FQGNSA.

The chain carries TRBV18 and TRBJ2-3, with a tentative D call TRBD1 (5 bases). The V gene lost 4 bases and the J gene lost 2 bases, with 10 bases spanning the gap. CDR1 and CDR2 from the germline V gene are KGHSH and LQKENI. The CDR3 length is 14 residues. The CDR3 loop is CASSQQGPTDTQYF. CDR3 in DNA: TGTGCCAGCTCACAGCAGGGCCCCACAGATACGCAGTATTTT.

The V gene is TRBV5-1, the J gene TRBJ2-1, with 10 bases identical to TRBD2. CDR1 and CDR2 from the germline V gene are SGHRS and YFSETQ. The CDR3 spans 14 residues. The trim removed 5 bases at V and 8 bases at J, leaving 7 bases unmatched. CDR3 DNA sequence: TGCGCCAGCAGGTCCCTAGCGGGGGCCGATGAGCAGTTCTTC. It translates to CASRSLAGADEQFF.

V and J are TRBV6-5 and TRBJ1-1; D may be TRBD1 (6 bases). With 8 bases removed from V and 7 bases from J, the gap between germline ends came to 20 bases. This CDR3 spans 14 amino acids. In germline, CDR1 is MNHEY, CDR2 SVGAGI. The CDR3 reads CASLTGPASLEAFF. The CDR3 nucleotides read TGTGCCAGCTTAACAGGGCCCGCTAGCCTTGAAGCTTTCTTT.

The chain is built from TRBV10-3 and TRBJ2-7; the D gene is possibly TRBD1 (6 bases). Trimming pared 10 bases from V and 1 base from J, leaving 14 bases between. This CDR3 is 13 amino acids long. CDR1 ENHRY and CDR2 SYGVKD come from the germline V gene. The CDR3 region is CATHPDRSYEQYF. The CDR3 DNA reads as TGTGCCACCCACCCGGACAGATCCTACGAGCAGTACTTC.

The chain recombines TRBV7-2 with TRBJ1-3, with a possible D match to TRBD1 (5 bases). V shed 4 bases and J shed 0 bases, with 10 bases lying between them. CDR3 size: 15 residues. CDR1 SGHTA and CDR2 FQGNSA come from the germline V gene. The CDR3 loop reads CASSSNRGSGNTIYF. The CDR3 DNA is TGTGCCAGCAGCTCTAATAGGGGCTCTGGAAACACCATATATTTT.

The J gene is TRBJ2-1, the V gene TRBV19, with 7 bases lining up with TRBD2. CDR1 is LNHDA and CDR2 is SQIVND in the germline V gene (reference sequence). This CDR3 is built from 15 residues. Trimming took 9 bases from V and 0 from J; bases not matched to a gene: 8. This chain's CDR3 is CASTMGGSSYNEQFF. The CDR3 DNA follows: TGTGCCAGCACCATGGGCGGGAGCTCCTACAATGAGCAGTTCTTC.

CDR3 residues: CASLVQGSTGELFF. CDR3 in DNA: TGTGCCAGTCTCGTCCAGGGGAGTACCGGGGAGCTGTTTTTT. The rearrangement links TRBV19 to TRBJ2-2, with a possible D match to TRBD1 (6 bases). The CDR3 consists of 14 residues. V was trimmed by 8 bases and J by 5 bases, leaving 15 bases between them. CDR1 is LNHDA and CDR2 is SQIVND in the germline V gene (reference sequence).

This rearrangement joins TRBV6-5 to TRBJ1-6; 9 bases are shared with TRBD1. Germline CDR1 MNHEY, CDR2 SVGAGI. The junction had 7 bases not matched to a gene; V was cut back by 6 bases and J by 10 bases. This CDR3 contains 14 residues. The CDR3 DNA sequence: TGTGCCAGCAGGCCCGGGACAGGGCCCTCACCCCTCCACTTT. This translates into CASRPGTGPSPLHF.

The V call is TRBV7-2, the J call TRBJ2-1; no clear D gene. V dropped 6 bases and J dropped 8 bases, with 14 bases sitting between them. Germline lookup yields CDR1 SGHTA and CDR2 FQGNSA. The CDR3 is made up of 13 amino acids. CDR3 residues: CASSYRLGYEQFF. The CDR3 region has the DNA TGTGCCAGCAGTTATAGACTTGGCTATGAGCAGTTCTTC.

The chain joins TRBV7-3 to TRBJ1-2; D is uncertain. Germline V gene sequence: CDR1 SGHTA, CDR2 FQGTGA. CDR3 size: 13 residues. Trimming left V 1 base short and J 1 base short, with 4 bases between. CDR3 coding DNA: TGTGCCAGCAGCTTAAGTAGTAACTATGGCTACACCTTC. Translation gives CASSLSSNYGYTF. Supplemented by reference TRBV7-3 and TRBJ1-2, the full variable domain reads GAGVSQTPSNKVTEKGKYVELRCDPISGHTALYWYRQSLGQGPEFLIYFQGTGAADDSGLPNDRFFAVRPEGSVSTLKIQRTERGDSAVYLCASSLSSNYGYTFGSGTRLTVV.

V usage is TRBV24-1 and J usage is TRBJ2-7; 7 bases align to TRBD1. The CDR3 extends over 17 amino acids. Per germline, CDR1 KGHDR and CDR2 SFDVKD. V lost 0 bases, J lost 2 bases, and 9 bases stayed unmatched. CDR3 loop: CATSDLPDRWEPYEQYF. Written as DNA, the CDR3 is TGTGCCACCAGTGATTTGCCGGACAGGTGGGAACCCTACGAGCAGTACTTC.

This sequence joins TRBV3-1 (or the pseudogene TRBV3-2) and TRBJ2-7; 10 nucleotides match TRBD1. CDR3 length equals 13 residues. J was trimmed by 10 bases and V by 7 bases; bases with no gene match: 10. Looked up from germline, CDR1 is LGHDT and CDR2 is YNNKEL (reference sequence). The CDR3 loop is CASTYLGTGEQYF. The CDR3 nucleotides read TGTGCCAGCACCTACCTGGGGACAGGGGAACAGTACTTC.